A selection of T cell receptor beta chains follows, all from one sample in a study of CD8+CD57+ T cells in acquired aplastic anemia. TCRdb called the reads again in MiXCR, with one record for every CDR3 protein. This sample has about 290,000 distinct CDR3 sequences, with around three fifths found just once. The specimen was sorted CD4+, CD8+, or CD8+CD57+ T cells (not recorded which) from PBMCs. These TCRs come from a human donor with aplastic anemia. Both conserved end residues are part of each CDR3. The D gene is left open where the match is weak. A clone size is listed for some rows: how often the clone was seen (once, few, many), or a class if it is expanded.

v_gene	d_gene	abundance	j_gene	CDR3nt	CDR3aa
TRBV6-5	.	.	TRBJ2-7	TGTGCCAGCACCCCGATCGGACCAGCCTACGAGCAGTACTTC	CASTPIGPAYEQYF
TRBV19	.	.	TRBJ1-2	TGTGCCAGTAGTATGGGGAAACACGGTGGCTACACCTTC	CASSMGKHGGYTF
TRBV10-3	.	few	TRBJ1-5	TGTGCCATCAGAGGAGCGAAAGGCCAGCCCCAGCATTTT	CAIRGAKGQPQHF
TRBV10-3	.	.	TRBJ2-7	TGTGCCATCAGTGGACAGGAAATGGCCTACGAGCAGTACTTC	CAISGQEMAYEQYF
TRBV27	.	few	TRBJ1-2	TGTGCCAGCAGTCGAACTTCGACGGGGGGGGATAACTATGGCTACACCTTC	CASSRTSTGGDNYGYTF
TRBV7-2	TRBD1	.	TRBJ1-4	TGTGCCAGCAGCTTAGCGCAGAAGACAGGGGGGGAAAAACTGTTTTTT	CASSLAQKTGGEKLFF
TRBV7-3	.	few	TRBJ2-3	TGTGCCAGCAGCTTAGTTCGGGGCTCCACAGATACGCAGTATTTT	CASSLVRGSTDTQYF
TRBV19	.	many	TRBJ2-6	TGTGCCAGTAGTAGATTCTCTGGGGCCAACGTCCTGACTTTC	CASSRFSGANVLTF
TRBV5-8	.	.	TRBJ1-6	TGTGCCAGCAGAACCGAGCGGCGGGATTTGAGCTCCTATAATTCACCCCTCCACTTT	CASRTERRDLSSYNSPLHF
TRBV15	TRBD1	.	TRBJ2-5	TGTGCCACCAGCAGCGCGAGACAGGGGGCGCGGGAAGAGACCCAGTACTTC	CATSSARQGAREETQYF
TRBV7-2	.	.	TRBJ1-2	TGTGCCAGCAGCTTCGACGGGATGGATGGCTACACCTTC	CASSFDGMDGYTF
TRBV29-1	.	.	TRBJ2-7	TGCAGCGTTGAAGAAGGACGTCATGGCCACTCCAACTACGAGCAGTACTTC	CSVEEGRHGHSNYEQYF
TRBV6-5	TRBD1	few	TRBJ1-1	TGTGCCAGCAGTCGACAGGGAAACACTGAAGCTTTCTTT	CASSRQGNTEAFF
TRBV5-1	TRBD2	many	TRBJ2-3	TGCGCCAGCAGCTTAGGACTAGCGGGTTCCACAGATACGCAGTATTTT	CASSLGLAGSTDTQYF
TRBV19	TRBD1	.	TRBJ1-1	TGTGCCAGTAGTATAGGGGCAGGGGGCTTGAACACTGAAGCTTTCTTT	CASSIGAGGLNTEAFF
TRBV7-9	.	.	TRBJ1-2	TGTGCCAGCAGCTTCTCGGGGGCGCGGGGCTACACCTTC	CASSFSGARGYTF
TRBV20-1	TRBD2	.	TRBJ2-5	TGCAGTGCTGGGGATGGGACTAGCGGGAGGGGAGAGACCCAGTACTTC	CSAGDGTSGRGETQYF
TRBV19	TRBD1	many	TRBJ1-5	TGTGCCAGTAGTATTTATTCAGGGGGCCAAAGCAATCAGCCCCAGCATTTT	CASSIYSGGQSNQPQHF
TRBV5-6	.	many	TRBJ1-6	TGTGCCAGCAGCTTGGAAGGCTCACCCCTCCACTTT	CASSLEGSPLHF
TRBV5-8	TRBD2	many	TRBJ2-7	TGTGCCAGCAGCTTGGGGGCCAGCGGGGTCTCCTACGAGCAGTACTTC	CASSLGASGVSYEQYF
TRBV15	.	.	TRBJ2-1	TGTGCCACCAGCAGAGTGTCGGGGAAGGCCTACAATGAGCAGTTCTTC	CATSRVSGKAYNEQFF
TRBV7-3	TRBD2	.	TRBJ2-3	TGTGCCAGCAGCTTATGGGCTAGCGGAACTAGCACAGATACGCAGTATTTT	CASSLWASGTSTDTQYF
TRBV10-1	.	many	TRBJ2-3	TGCGCCAGCAGTGAGTCGAAAGGGACTAGCACAGATACGCAGTATTTT	CASSESKGTSTDTQYF
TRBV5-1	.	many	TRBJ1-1	TGCGCCAGCAGCGCCCAAGGGGGATTGGCTGAAGCTTTCTTT	CASSAQGGLAEAFF
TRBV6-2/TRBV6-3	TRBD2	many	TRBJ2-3	TGTGCCACTCGGACTAGCGGGGGTCTTCCAGATACGCAGTATTTT	CATRTSGGLPDTQYF
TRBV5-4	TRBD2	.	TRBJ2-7	TGTGCCAGCAGCGAAACTAGCGGGGGGGCCTACGAGCAGTACTTC	CASSETSGGAYEQYF
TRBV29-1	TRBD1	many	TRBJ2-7	TGCAGCGTCCTCGGGACAGGGTCCCACGAGCAGTACTTC	CSVLGTGSHEQYF
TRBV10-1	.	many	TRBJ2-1	TGCGCCAGCAGAGCCAGCGACGTAAATGAGCAGTTCTTC	CASRASDVNEQFF
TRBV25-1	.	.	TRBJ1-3	TGTGCCAGCAGTGAACGGGGGGCGCAAGGAAACACCATATATTTT	CASSERGAQGNTIYF